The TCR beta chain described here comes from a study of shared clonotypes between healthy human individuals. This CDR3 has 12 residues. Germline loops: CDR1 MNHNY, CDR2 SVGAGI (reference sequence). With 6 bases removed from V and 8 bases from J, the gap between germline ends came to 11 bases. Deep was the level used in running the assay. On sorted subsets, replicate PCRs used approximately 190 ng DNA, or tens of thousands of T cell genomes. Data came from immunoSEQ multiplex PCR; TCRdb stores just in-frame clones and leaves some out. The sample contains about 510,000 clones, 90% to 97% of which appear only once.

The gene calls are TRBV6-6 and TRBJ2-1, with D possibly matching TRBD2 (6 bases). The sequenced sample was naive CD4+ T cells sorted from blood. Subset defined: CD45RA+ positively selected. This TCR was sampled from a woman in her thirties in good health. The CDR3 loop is CASSRELHEQFF. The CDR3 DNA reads TGTGCCAGCAGCCGGGAGCTTCATGAGCAGTTCTTC.